This record concerns one T cell receptor beta chain sequence. Other DNA sequences within the sample encode an identical CDR3. The source of the sample is a study of blood T cell repertoires in COVID-19. Across the study: Samples of COVID-19 (acute and convalescent) were obtained from the United States, Italy and Spain. PBMCs, B-cell-depleted T cells, or T cells provided the cDNA or gDNA that made up the material.

Original data processing: Reference gene primer amplification yielded estimated nucleated cell counts. The data were produced by immunoSEQ multiplex PCR, yet TCRdb's version contains in-frame clones alone and is incomplete. V and J calls and clone size are those listed in that table; D and trimming were worked out from the DNA. Among about 160,000 clones listed, around 81% were seen once. The specimen sequenced was peripheral blood. The source of this sequence is a man aged 55 to 70 with active or convalescent COVID-19.

The CDR3 DNA follows: TGTGCCAGCTCGCCCGGGACAGGGAGCTCCTACGAGCAGTACTTC. Its translation is CASSPGTGSSYEQYF. V usage is TRBV18 and J usage is TRBJ2-7; 9 nucleotides match TRBD1. The CDR3 is 15 amino acids. Germline CDR1 and CDR2: KGHSH and LQKENI. The J segment lost 0 bases and the V segment lost 6 bases, leaving 6 bases of the junction unmatched.